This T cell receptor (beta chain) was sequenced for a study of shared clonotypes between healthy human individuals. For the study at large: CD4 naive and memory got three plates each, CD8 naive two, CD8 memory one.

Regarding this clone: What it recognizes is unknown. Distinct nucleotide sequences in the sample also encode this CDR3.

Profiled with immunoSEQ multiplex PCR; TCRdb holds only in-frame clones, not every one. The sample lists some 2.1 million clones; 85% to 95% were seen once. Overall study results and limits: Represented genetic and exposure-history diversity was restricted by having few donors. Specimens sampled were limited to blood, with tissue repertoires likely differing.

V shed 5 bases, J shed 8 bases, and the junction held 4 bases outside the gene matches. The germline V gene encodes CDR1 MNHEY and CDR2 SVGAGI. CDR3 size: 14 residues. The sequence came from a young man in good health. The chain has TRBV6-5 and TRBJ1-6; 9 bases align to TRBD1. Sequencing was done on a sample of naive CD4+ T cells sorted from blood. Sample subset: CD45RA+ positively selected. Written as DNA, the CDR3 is TGTGCCAGCAGTAGGGGACAGGGCGATTCACCCCTCCACTTT. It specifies CASSRGQGDSPLHF.